Each of the 11 T cell receptor beta chains below was sequenced from the same sample in a study of T cells in Graves' hyperthyroidism and ophthalmopathy. The source material, RNA transcripts, was used to amplify TCR beta CDR3 regions. HTBI primers drove first-round RT-PCR of the TCR CDR3. TCRdb reprocessed the multiplex PCR reads with MiXCR, giving one entry per CDR3 protein. The repertoire includes approximately 400,000 distinct CDR3 sequences, 13% of them detected once, and about 20% sits in the top ten. Material for sequencing was blood. All receptors derive from a man aged 30 to 45 with Graves' hyperthyroidism that later progressed to Graves' ophthalmopathy.

The table lists this clonotype with a few counts. The V gene is TRBV19, the J gene TRBJ2-7; perhaps TRBD1 as D (6 bases). This CDR3 is built from 14 residues. Trimming shortened V by 5 bases and J by 6 bases, and 17 bases separated the two germline ends. Germline V gene lookup returns CDR1 LNHDA and CDR2 SQIVND (reference sequence). The DNA for the CDR3 is TGTGCCAGTAGTTCCCCGGGACACCTCCTCGAGCAGTACTTC. This codes for CASSSPGHLLEQYF.

The sample holds many counts of this clonotype. J is TRBJ2-2 and V is TRBV11-1; possible D gene TRBD2, 5 bases. The V gene lost 3 bases and the J gene lost 2 bases, with 10 bases spanning the gap. Germline V lookup: CDR1 SGHAT, CDR2 FQDESV (reference sequence). The length of the CDR3 is 15 residues. CDR3 sequence: CASSFADYNTGELFF. Here the CDR3 DNA reads TGTGCCAGCAGCTTCGCAGACTACAACACCGGGGAGCTGTTTTTT.

This clonotype was seen ten or more times. The CDR3 reads CAWEGGSEQYF. CDR3 coding DNA: TGTGCCTGGGAAGGAGGTTCCGAGCAGTACTTC. The chain couples TRBV30 to TRBJ2-7, with TRBD2 as a possible D gene (5 bases). Trimming removed 5 bases at V and 6 bases at J, with 11 bases between. This CDR3 spans 11 amino acids. Looked up from germline, CDR1 is GTSNPN and CDR2 is SVGIG (reference sequence).

This clonotype was found a few times. The chain is built from TRBV7-2 and TRBJ1-4; the D gene is possibly TRBD1 (5 bases). Between the trimmed V and J ends, which lost 6 bases and 7 bases, there was a span of 15 bases. CDR3 size: 14 residues. Germline V gives CDR1 SGHTA, CDR2 FQGNSA. The CDR3 protein is CASREQGLGEKLFF. DNA of the CDR3: TGTGCCAGCAGGGAGCAGGGCCTGGGTGAAAAACTGTTTTTT.

This clonotype has a handful of counts. This sequence joins TRBV27 and TRBJ1-1, with 7 bases lining up with TRBD1. The germline V gene has CDR1 MNHEY and CDR2 SMNVEV (reference sequence). V lost 5 bases to trimming and J lost 5 bases; unmatched junction nucleotides: 14. The CDR3 sequence is 16 residues long. The chain's CDR3 is CASSPFHRGRGTEAFF. The CDR3 bases are TGTGCCAGCAGTCCTTTCCACAGGGGAAGAGGGACTGAAGCTTTCTTT.

At least ten counts were recorded for this clonotype. The chain employs TRBV28 and TRBJ2-7; 15 nucleotides agree with TRBD2. V was pared by 5 bases and J by 6 bases, with 8 bases of the junction left unmatched. From germline, CDR1 is MDHEN and CDR2 SYDVKM. The CDR3 extends over 16 amino acids. The CDR3 loop is CASSITGTSGGFEQYF. The DNA for the CDR3 is TGTGCCAGCAGTATAACCGGGACTAGCGGGGGGTTCGAGCAGTACTTC. The variable domain in full, with the rest retrieved from reference TRBV28 and TRBJ2-7, is DVKVTQSSRYLVKRTGEKVFLECVQDMDHENMFWYRQDPGLGLRLIYFSYDVKMKEKGDIPEGYSVSREKKERFSLILESASTNQTSMYLCASSITGTSGGFEQYFGPGTRLTVT.

The sample holds a few counts of this clonotype. The chain uses TRBV9 and TRBJ2-1; weak D call: TRBD1 (7 bases). V lost 4 bases to trimming and J lost 8 bases, with 13 bases between them. Germline V gene data show CDR1 as SGDLS and CDR2 as YYNGEE. The CDR3 sequence is 13 residues long. The CDR3 sequence: CASSPGGGYEQFF. The CDR3 DNA sequence: TGTGCCAGCAGCCCAGGAGGGGGCTATGAGCAGTTCTTC.

This clonotype has at least ten counts. The chain employs TRBV2 and TRBJ1-1; D not resolved. V was pared by 6 bases and J by 4 bases, with 15 bases between. The CDR3 sequence is 14 residues long. In germline, CDR1 is SNHLY, CDR2 FYNNEI. CDR3 sequence: CASSTTPEGTEAFF. The CDR3, as DNA: TGTGCCAGCAGCACCACCCCCGAGGGCACTGAAGCTTTCTTT.

This clonotype was observed at least ten times. This chain links TRBV5-1 with TRBJ2-7; tentatively, D is TRBD1 (6 bases). This CDR3 has 14 amino acids. The germline CDR1 and CDR2 sequences are SGHRS and YFSETQ. V lost 5 bases and J lost 1, with 13 bases in between. The CDR3 region is CASRSPDRSYEQYF. The CDR3 DNA reads as TGCGCCAGCAGAAGTCCCGACAGGTCCTACGAGCAGTACTTC. The entire variable domain, with the rest obtained from reference TRBV5-1 and TRBJ2-7, is as follows: KAGVTQTPRYLIKTRGQQVTLSCSPISGHRSVSWYQQTPGQGLQFLFEYFSETQRNKGNFPGRFSGRQFSNSRSEMNVSTLELGDSALYLCASRSPDRSYEQYFGPGTRLTVT.

The chain links TRBV5-1 to TRBJ1-6; D unresolved. Germline assignment: CDR1 SGHRS and CDR2 YFSETQ. This CDR3 has 15 amino acids. Deletions cut 4 bases from V and 10 bases from J, with 18 bases between. For the CDR3, the DNA is TGCGCCAGCAGCGCGGGGAGGACGTTAGGCTCACCCCTCCACTTT. The encoded protein is CASSAGRTLGSPLHF.

The table lists this clonotype with many counts. V gene TRBV6-1 combines with J gene TRBJ2-6, with 7 bases aligning to TRBD1. V gave up 7 bases and J gave up 0 bases; unmatched junction bases: 3. This CDR3 region has 15 residues. Germline assignment: CDR1 MNHNS and CDR2 SASEGT. CDR3 DNA sequence: TGTGCCAGCACGTCAGGGGGCTCTGGGGCCAACGTCCTGACTTTC. Protein sequence: CASTSGGSGANVLTF.